One sample yielded the 24 T cell receptor beta chains listed below, sequenced in a study of immune cell composition in non-small cell lung cancer. Normal lung was sampled as far from the tumour as possible, at least 3 cm. Method: immunoSEQ multiplex PCR; TCRdb's copy keeps in-frame clones and lacks some. The table has fewer than 2,000 clones, 50% to 70% seen once. The specimen was non-adjacent lung tissue. The source of these receptors is a human donor with non-small cell lung cancer.

The chain has TRBV6-5 and TRBJ2-7; tentatively, D is TRBD1 (6 bases). CDR1 MNHEY and CDR2 SVGAGI come from the germline V gene. The CDR3 sequence is 14 residues long. V gave up 2 bases and J gave up 5 bases, with 13 bases separating them. Here the CDR3 DNA reads TGTGCCAGCAGTTACCTCACAGGGTTCCACGAGCAGTACTTC. It is translated as CASSYLTGFHEQYF.

This clone occurred a few times. The genes are TRBV18 and TRBJ2-2; D is possibly TRBD2 (5 bases). The germline V gene has CDR1 KGHSH and CDR2 LQKENI. The CDR3 has 16 amino acids. V shed 3 bases and J shed 3 bases, with 14 bases lying between them. The CDR3 protein is CASSPGYEGDTGELFF. Written as DNA, the CDR3 is TGTGCCAGCTCACCCGGGTACGAGGGAGACACCGGGGAGCTGTTTTTT.

This clone qualifies as large. The chain combines TRBV7-2 with TRBJ2-7, with 9 bases identical to TRBD2. The junction had 6 bases not matched to a gene; V was cut back by 1 base and J by 8 bases. The CDR3 has 14 amino acids. Looked up from germline, CDR1 is SGHTA and CDR2 is FQGNSA. The CDR3 loop reads CASSLGPSGAKQYF. The CDR3 DNA reads TGTGCCAGCAGCTTAGGTCCTAGCGGGGCAAAGCAGTACTTC.

The chain employs TRBV19 and TRBJ2-3; 10 bases are shared with TRBD2. This CDR3 comprises 17 residues. Germline CDR1 LNHDA, CDR2 SQIVND (reference sequence). With 6 bases clipped from V and 2 bases from J, the junction kept 11 bases outside the gene matches. The CDR3 DNA sequence: TGTGCCAGTAGGTCTGGGGTACTAGCGGGATCCACAGATACGCAGTATTTT. Amino acids: CASRSGVLAGSTDTQYF.

The chain is built from TRBV6-1 and TRBJ1-4; D gene ambiguous. Trimming left V 5 bases short and J 5 bases short, with 12 bases between. The CDR3 sequence is 14 residues long. CDR1 and CDR2 from the germline V gene are MNHNS and SASEGT. The CDR3 here is CASSSGWKNEKLFF. In DNA form, the CDR3 reads TGTGCCAGCAGTTCGGGATGGAAGAATGAAAAACTGTTTTTT.

The chain uses TRBV27 and TRBJ1-2; 8 bases line up with TRBD1. The CDR3 is 15 amino acids. Per germline, CDR1 MNHEY and CDR2 SMNVEV (reference sequence). V shed 5 bases, J shed 3 bases, and the junction held 8 bases outside the gene matches. The CDR3 loop is CASSRAGGADYGYTF. The CDR3 bases are TGTGCCAGCAGTCGAGCAGGGGGCGCGGACTATGGCTACACCTTC.

The gene calls are TRBV2 and TRBJ2-5; 8 bases are a match to TRBD1. CDR3 length: 14 amino acids. Germline loops: CDR1 SNHLY, CDR2 FYNNEI. With 6 bases clipped from V and 1 base from J, the junction kept 4 bases outside the gene matches. The CDR3 protein is CASRRQGIQETQYF. DNA for the CDR3: TGTGCCAGCAGGAGACAGGGGATCCAAGAGACCCAGTACTTC.

This clone was seen once. CDR3 DNA sequence: TGTGCCAGCAGCTTAGTCCCGGGTTCCGGGGAGCTGTTTTTT. It encodes CASSLVPGSGELFF. The chain joins TRBV7-6 to TRBJ2-2; no firm D call. CDR3 length: 14 amino acids. V was pared by 1 base and J by 6 bases, with 9 bases between. Germline values: CDR1 SGHVS, CDR2 FNYEAQ.

The chain couples TRBV9 to TRBJ1-2, with a tentative D call TRBD1 (5 bases). Trimming shortened V by 0 bases and J by 0 bases, and 12 bases separated the two germline ends. The germline gives CDR1 SGDLS, CDR2 YYNGEE. The CDR3 is 16 amino acids. CDR3 in amino acids: CASSVAGASTNYGYTF. CDR3 sequence (DNA): TGTGCCAGCAGCGTAGCTGGGGCCAGCACTAACTATGGCTACACCTTC.

This clone has a single count. The chain uses TRBV28 and TRBJ2-6; the D is unclear. Germline V lookup: CDR1 MDHEN, CDR2 SYDVKM. There are 16 residues in the CDR3. Trimming removed 4 bases at V and 0 bases at J, with 10 bases between. The CDR3 DNA is TGTGCCAGCAGTTGGGCACGTCACTCTGGGGCCAACGTCCTGACTTTC. Residues: CASSWARHSGANVLTF.

The sample holds a few counts of this clone. This chain joins TRBV2 and TRBJ2-7; D is undetermined. The ends were cut back, 6 bases at V and 3 bases at J, with 6 bases in the middle. CDR1 and CDR2 from the germline V gene are SNHLY and FYNNEI. The CDR3 is made up of 11 amino acids. The CDR3 spells CASSRGYEQYF. In nucleotides, the CDR3 is TGTGCCAGCAGCCGAGGCTACGAGCAGTACTTC.

This chain uses TRBV5-4 with TRBJ1-4; 11 nucleotides line up with TRBD1. This CDR3 is built from 14 residues. The V gene end was trimmed by 3 bases and the J gene end by 7 bases; junction bases not matched to a gene: 2. Per germline, CDR1 SGHNT and CDR2 YYREEE (reference sequence). CDR3 protein: CASSWDRGAEKLFF. CDR3 sequence (DNA): TGTGCCAGCAGCTGGGACAGGGGGGCTGAAAAACTGTTTTTT.

The chain is built from TRBV6-4 and TRBJ2-6, with D uncertain. CDR1 and CDR2 (germline): MRHNA, SNTAGT. The CDR3 has 15 amino acids. Trimming removed 3 bases from V and 0 bases from J, with 6 bases in between. The CDR3 loop reads CASSEEYSGANVLTF. The CDR3 nucleotides read TGTGCCAGCAGTGAGGAGTACTCTGGGGCCAACGTCCTGACTTTC.

This chain links TRBV7-6 with TRBJ1-1, with 7 bases matching TRBD1. The CDR3 has 14 residues. V lost 7 bases to trimming and J lost 4 bases; unmatched junction nucleotides: 9. Germline V gene data show CDR1 as SGHVS and CDR2 as FNYEAQ. The CDR3 DNA sequence: TGTGCCAGCATCGGTAGCAGGGGGATCACTGAAGCTTTCTTT. As protein: CASIGSRGITEAFF.

This clone was counted only a few times. The chain is built from TRBV9 and TRBJ1-2; unclear D gene. Per germline, CDR1 SGDLS and CDR2 YYNGEE. V dropped 3 bases and J dropped 4 bases, with 10 bases sitting between them. CDR3 length: 13 amino acids. The CDR3 region is CASSGYTGYGYTF. The CDR3 region has the DNA TGTGCCAGCAGCGGGTATACCGGCTATGGCTACACCTTC.

This chain uses TRBV20-1 with TRBJ2-7; TRBD1 agrees at 7 bases. There are 11 residues in the CDR3. Per germline, CDR1 DFQATT and CDR2 SNEGSKA (reference sequence). The V segment lost 5 bases and the J segment 6 bases; nucleotides outside the gene matches: 4. CDR3 loop: CSARTGVEQYF. The DNA for the CDR3 is TGCAGTGCTCGAACAGGGGTCGAGCAGTACTTC.

This chain connects TRBV13 to TRBJ2-3; 10 nucleotides agree with TRBD2. The CDR3 is made up of 15 amino acids. V lost 6 bases, J lost 4 bases, and 7 bases stayed unmatched. The germline V gene has CDR1 PRHDT and CDR2 FYEKMQ (reference sequence). The CDR3 sequence: CASRSSGGFPDTQYF. CDR3 in DNA: TGTGCCAGCAGGTCTAGCGGGGGTTTCCCAGATACGCAGTATTTT. Drawing the rest from reference TRBV13 and TRBJ2-3, the complete variable domain is AAGVIQSPRHLIKEKRETATLKCYPIPRHDTVYWYQQGPGQDPQFLISFYEKMQSDKGSIPDRFSAQQFSDYHSELNMSSLELGDSALYFCASRSSGGFPDTQYFGPGTRLTVL.

As DNA, the CDR3 is TGCGCCAGCAGCTTGGAAACAGGGTTTGGAAACACCATATATTTT. Translated: CASSLETGFGNTIYF. This chain links TRBV5-1 with TRBJ1-3; the D gene is possibly TRBD1 (6 bases). With 0 bases removed from V and 3 bases from J, the gap between germline ends came to 10 bases. CDR1 SGHRS and CDR2 YFSETQ come from the germline V gene. This CDR3 is 15 amino acids long.

The table lists this clone with a few counts. The genes are TRBV2 and TRBJ1-1, with D possibly matching TRBD1 (6 bases). The CDR3 covers 16 residues. Per germline, CDR1 SNHLY and CDR2 FYNNEI. CDR3 loop: CAITGTNNTMNTEAFF. The CDR3 region has the DNA TGTGCTATCACCGGGACAAACAATACAATGAACACTGAAGCTTTCTTT.

The chain links TRBV11-3 to TRBJ1-4; 9 bases agree with TRBD1. The CDR3 has 15 residues. V was pared by 4 bases and J by 7 bases, with 7 bases of the junction left unmatched. Germline V gives CDR1 SGHNT, CDR2 YENEEA. The CDR3 DNA reads as TGTGCCAGCAGCTGGACAGGGGCCCGAGGTGAAAAACTGTTTTTT. This translates into CASSWTGARGEKLFF.

J is TRBJ2-5 and V is TRBV4-2; 9 bases agree with TRBD1. In germline, CDR1 is LGHNA, CDR2 YNFKEQ. V lost 5 bases, J lost 5 bases, and 15 bases stayed unmatched. The CDR3 sequence is 17 residues long. Written as DNA, the CDR3 is TGTGCCAGCAGCTACAAGCCCGGACAGGGGATCGGGGAGACCCAGTACTTC. This sequence encodes CASSYKPGQGIGETQYF.

This clone was detected only once. CDR3 residues: CASSPLGRGTGTSETQYF. Here the CDR3 DNA reads TGTGCCAGCTCACCACTGGGGCGGGGGACAGGGACTTCGGAGACCCAGTACTTC. The chain joins TRBV18 to TRBJ2-5; 9 bases fit TRBD1. CDR1 and CDR2 from the germline V gene are KGHSH and LQKENI. The junction had 14 bases not matched to a gene; V was cut back by 1 base and J by 5 bases. The CDR3 has 18 amino acids.

This clone was observed a few times. V and J are TRBV5-6 and TRBJ2-3; a weak D match, TRBD1 (5 bases). V gave up 2 bases and J gave up 4 bases, with 8 bases separating them. This CDR3 spans 13 amino acids. Germline CDR1 and CDR2: SGHDT and YYEEEE. In DNA form, the CDR3 reads TGTGCCAGCAGCTTAAGGGGTTCAGATACGCAGTATTTT. It yields the protein CASSLRGSDTQYF. Supplemented by reference TRBV5-6 and TRBJ2-3, the full variable domain reads DAGVTQSPTHLIKTRGQQVTLRCSPKSGHDTVSWYQQALGQGPQFIFQYYEEEERQRGNFPDRFSGHQFPNYSSELNVNALLLGDSALYLCASSLRGSDTQYFGPGTRLTVL.

This rearrangement joins TRBV7-6 to TRBJ1-3; tentative D call: TRBD1 (5 bases). This CDR3 has 17 amino acids. The V end was cut by 5 bases, the J end by 0 bases, with 17 bases between. Germline assignment: CDR1 SGHVS and CDR2 FNYEAQ. The chain's CDR3 is CASSLRAGTTSGNTIYF. CDR3 bases: TGTGCCAGCAGCCTTCGGGCGGGGACCACCTCTGGAAACACCATATATTTT.